This TCR beta chain was sequenced during a study of human T cells and chemical hapten exposure. As for the study in general: For the roughly 25-week duration of the study, patients were given weekly doses of diphenylcyclopropenone on the scalp.

The study's findings and limits: The number of TCRs above 1 in 1000 frequency did not change after DPC sensitization.

This clonotype was counted many times. Antigen specificity is unknown. The time point: patch test 1, 2 weeks after DPC sensitization. The treatment denotes: therapeutic diphenylcyclopropenone sensitization with weekly scalp DPC. As processed by the authors: With a range of 23,224 to 690,600, the median per sample was roughly 95,000 TCRs. TCRdb re-analysed the RACE reads in MiXCR, keeping a single row per CDR3 protein. TCRdb's processing, not the authors', yielded these V and J calls. The profile shows tens of thousands of distinct CDR3 sequences, about 8% of them singletons. Material: whole blood, obtained in connection with sensitization to the hapten diphenylcyclopropenone (DPC). This clonotype was obtained from a woman between 25 and 40 years old with alopecia areata. Some clones in this sample may be carry-over from other donors' samples.

CDR3 DNA sequence: TGCAGTGCTAGAGATGAGAGACTCCCCTCGCAGTATTTT. As protein: CSARDERLPSQYF. The V call is TRBV20-1, the J call TRBJ2-3; D gene uncertain. The V end lost 0 bases, the J end lost 10 bases, and 14 bases lay between the germline ends. Germline-derived CDR1 and CDR2 are DFQATT and SNEGSKA (reference sequence). This CDR3 is 13 amino acids long.